One sample yielded the 15 T cell receptor beta chains listed below, sequenced in a study of cytomegalovirus exposure and HLA in healthy donors. Primers included in the PCR were 60 Vbeta and 13 Jbeta primers. Repertoires were generated with immunoSEQ multiplex PCR, while TCRdb's copy carries only in-frame clones and drops some. The sample shows about 120,000 clones, 77% of them seen only once. Sequencing input: PBMCs. The receptors here all came from a middle-aged man in good health and CMV-seropositive.

The chain has TRBV19 and TRBJ1-2; 10 nucleotides line up with TRBD1. The germline V gene has CDR1 LNHDA and CDR2 SQIVND (reference sequence). The CDR3 is 16 amino acids. With V trimmed by 6 bases and J by 0 bases, 7 bases remained unmatched. The CDR3 coding sequence is TGTGCCAGTAGAAAATCCGGGACAGGGGCTAACTATGGCTACACCTTC. This encodes CASRKSGTGANYGYTF. The variable domain in full, completed from reference TRBV19 and TRBJ1-2, reads DGGITQSPKYLFRKEGQNVTLSCEQNLNHDAMYWYRQDPGQGLRLIYYSQIVNDFQKGDIAEGYSVSREKKESFPLTVTSAQKNPTAFYLCASRKSGTGANYGYTFGSGTRLTVV.

There are many counts of this clone. The V call is TRBV21-1, the J call TRBJ2-1; TRBD2, the D gene given by the table, was not confirmed from the DNA. TRBV21-1 is annotated as a pseudogene. The CDR3 length is 18 residues. This CDR3 reads CASSKKKGTSGGANEQFF. CDR3 bases: TGTGCCAGCAGCAAAAAAAAAGGGACTAGCGGGGGGGCCAATGAGCAGTTCTTC.

This clone has more than one count but fewer than ten. The chain carries TRBV4-1 and TRBJ1-5; D not resolved. With 0 bases removed from V and 7 bases from J, the gap between germline ends came to 13 bases. This CDR3 region has 15 residues. Germline CDR1 MGHRA, CDR2 YSYEKL. The CDR3 spells CASSQDWEGGQPQHF. CDR3 coding DNA: TGCGCCAGCAGCCAAGATTGGGAGGGTGGGCAGCCCCAGCATTTT.

The CDR3 spells CASSLTSGDEETQYF. CDR3 in DNA: TGTGCCAGCAGCTTAACTAGCGGGGATGAAGAGACCCAGTACTTC. The rearrangement uses TRBV7-3 and TRBJ2-5; 8 nucleotides line up with TRBD2. V gave up 0 bases and J gave up 3 bases; unmatched junction bases: 3. Germline assignment: CDR1 SGHTA and CDR2 FQGTGA. The CDR3 extends over 15 amino acids.

The rearrangement joins TRBV19 to TRBJ1-5; D ambiguous. Germline V lookup: CDR1 LNHDA, CDR2 SQIVND (reference sequence). The CDR3 contains 14 residues. Trimming stripped 4 bases from V and 6 bases from J, with 13 bases between. The chain's CDR3 is CASSTRGQSQPQHF. CDR3 DNA: TGTGCCAGTAGTACGCGAGGTCAAAGTCAGCCCCAGCATTTT.

This clone came up once. The chain joins TRBV5-1 to TRBJ2-3; D is unclear. CDR3 length: 14 residues. V lost 0 bases to trimming and J lost 6 bases, with 11 bases between them. From germline, CDR1 is SGHRS and CDR2 YFSETQ. CDR3 in amino acids: CASSLDSPRDTQYF. The DNA for the CDR3 is TGCGCCAGCAGCTTGGATAGCCCGCGGGATACGCAGTATTTT.

The CDR3 DNA follows: TGTGCCAGCAGCCGAAACTCAGGGGGTGAGCAGTTCTTC. It specifies CASSRNSGGEQFF. V usage is TRBV11-1 and J usage is TRBJ2-1; 7 bases are a match to TRBD1. The CDR3 totals 13 residues. Germline V gives CDR1 SGHAT, CDR2 FQDESV (reference sequence). The V and J ends lost 5 bases and 9 bases, in that order; junction bases with no gene match: 7.

This chain links TRBV7-2 with TRBJ2-5; D not resolved. The CDR3 length is 13 residues. V was trimmed by 2 bases and J by 4 bases, leaving 8 bases between them. Germline assignment: CDR1 SGHTA and CDR2 FQGNSA. CDR3: CASSLLAVETQYF. For the CDR3, the DNA is TGTGCCAGCAGCTTATTGGCCGTAGAGACCCAGTACTTC. The full variable domain, completed using reference TRBV7-2 and TRBJ2-5, is GAGVSQSPSNKVTEKGKDVELRCDPISGHTALYWYRQSLGQGLEFLIYFQGNSAPDKSGLPSDRFSAERTGGSVSTLTIQRTQQEDSAVYLCASSLLAVETQYFGPGTRLLVL.

The chain recombines TRBV6-5 with TRBJ2-7, with a tentative D call TRBD2 (6 bases). This CDR3 is built from 12 residues. CDR1 and CDR2 (germline): MNHEY, SVGAGI. V was shortened by 8 bases and J by 4 bases, with 12 bases between the two germline ends. The CDR3 region has the DNA TGTGCCAGCGGAGGGCAGGAGTACGAGCAGTACTTC. It yields the protein CASGGQEYEQYF.

The chain couples TRBV4-3 to TRBJ1-1; D remains unclear. The CDR3 runs to 13 residues. The germline CDR1 and CDR2 sequences are LGHNA and YSLEER. The V gene lost 3 bases and the J gene lost 7 bases, with 12 bases spanning the gap. The CDR3 bases are TGCGCCAGCAGCCACTCTTGGGAGAGTGAAGCTTTCTTT. Protein sequence: CASSHSWESEAFF.

This clone came up a few times. The chain has TRBV29-1 and TRBJ2-7; 11 bases map to TRBD1. Germline values: CDR1 SQVTM, CDR2 ANQGSEA. The length of the CDR3 is 14 residues. V lost 6 bases and J lost 5; bases outside the gene matches: 9. CDR3 residues: CSVSARTGGDEQYF. As DNA, the CDR3 is TGCAGCGTATCTGCTCGGACAGGGGGCGACGAGCAGTACTTC.

This chain joins TRBV9 and TRBJ2-3; D is perhaps TRBD2 (6 bases). V was cut by 0 bases and J by 8 bases, with 13 bases left in between. This CDR3 comprises 14 residues. Germline CDR1 reads SGDLS; CDR2 reads YYNGEE. Written as DNA, the CDR3 is TGTGCCAGCAGCGTAGGTGTGGAGGGTCCTACGCAGTATTTT. Translated: CASSVGVEGPTQYF.

The chain links TRBV4-3 to TRBJ2-1; TRBD1 aligns across 7 bases. The length of the CDR3 is 15 residues. The ends lost 4 bases at V and 4 bases at J; junction bases unmatched: 7. Germline values: CDR1 LGHNA, CDR2 YSLEER. CDR3 sequence: CASSPGPDRYNEQFF. The CDR3 nucleotides are TGCGCCAGCAGCCCGGGTCCGGACAGGTACAATGAGCAGTTCTTC.

The chain couples TRBV5-5 to TRBJ1-1; 7 bases match TRBD1. The CDR3 is 18 amino acids. V was pared by 4 bases and J by 4 bases, with 19 bases of the junction left unmatched. Germline V gene lookup returns CDR1 SGHKS and CDR2 YYEKEE (reference sequence). The CDR3 sequence: CASSRRQGEWILGTEAFF. The DNA of the CDR3 is TGTGCCAGCAGCCGCAGACAGGGCGAATGGATCCTGGGCACTGAAGCTTTCTTT.

CDR3 sequence reads: CASTQGRSTDTQYF. The CDR3, as DNA: TGCGCCAGCACACAGGGGCGTAGCACAGATACGCAGTATTTT. The chain recombines TRBV5-1 with TRBJ2-3, with TRBD1 identical over 7 bases. CDR3 size: 14 residues. The V gene end was trimmed by 6 bases and the J gene end by 0 bases; junction bases not matched to a gene: 4. Germline V gives CDR1 SGHRS, CDR2 YFSETQ.